The 2 T cell receptor beta chains below come from one sample, sequenced in a study of blood T cell repertoires in COVID-19 (dated by TCRdb to the early 2020s). The library was produced with the immunoSEQ multiplex PCR assay. Not all clones reach the TCRdb copy of this immuneACCESS table, which keeps in-frame sequences only. Checked studies attribute under half of the gap to unresolved V genes and leave the rest unexplained. Here the sample has approximately 210,000 clones; more than 70% occur a single time. The top ten clonotypes cover approximately 4.3% of the sample. The sequenced sample was PBMCs or T cells enriched from blood (not recorded which). The receptors here all came from a man aged 25-45 years with acute COVID-19.

This clone was picked up a small number of times. The rearrangement links TRBV9 to TRBJ1-1; 7 bases are a match to TRBD1. Germline trimming cut 0 bases from V and 4 bases from J; bases unmatched to any gene: 9. This CDR3 region has 16 residues. Germline values: CDR1 SGDLS, CDR2 YYNGEE. CDR3 sequence: CASSVGTHRGGTEAFF. The CDR3 DNA sequence: TGTGCCAGCAGCGTAGGGACACACAGGGGAGGCACTGAAGCTTTCTTT. The entire variable domain, with the rest obtained from reference TRBV9 and TRBJ1-1, is as follows: DSGVTQTPKHLITATGQRVTLRCSPRSGDLSVYWYQQSLDQGLQFLIQYYNGEERAKGNILERFSAQQFPDLHSELNLSSLELGDSALYFCASSVGTHRGGTEAFFGQGTRLTVV.

V gene TRBV4-1 combines with J gene TRBJ1-3, with D unclear. This CDR3 region has 17 residues. Trimming removed 0 bases from V and 4 bases from J, with 16 bases in between. Looked up from germline, CDR1 is MGHRA and CDR2 is YSYEKL. As DNA, the CDR3 is TGCGCCAGCAGCCAAGATCATGTACAGACCTACGGAAACACCATATATTTT. Translating it yields CASSQDHVQTYGNTIYF.